This TCR beta chain comes out of a study of blood T cell repertoires in COVID-19 (dated by TCRdb to 2018 to 2020). Regarding the study in general: Collaborator samples came from the United States, Italy and Spain and covered acute and convalescent phases of COVID-19. A freely available public database, intended as a resource for researchers studying the immune response to SARS-CoV-2, is where the repertoires were released. Nearly every sample came with metadata listing a de-identified subject ID, COVID-19 status, age in years and sex. Where available, HLA class I and class II types were taken from metadata supplied by the sample provider and were not determined by assay-based typing. The samples were drawn from the first 160 participants of the ongoing ImmuneRACE study and from about 1,200 subjects provided by 6 global collaborators. Subjects who had been exposed to COVID-19, were actively infected with it, or had recovered from it provided the deeply sampled blood TCRbeta repertoires that made up the dataset. The prospective study material was composed of cDNA or gDNA derived from T cells, B-cell-depleted T cells, or PBMCs. Beyond this particular receptor, the publication reports: Clinical and demographic metadata were provided uncurated, with the amount varying by source and participant.

The collaborating institutions used their own protocols to collect whole blood in K2EDTA tubes. For TCRbeta analysis, collaborator samples were shipped as frozen whole blood, as isolated PBMCs, or as DNA extracted from either sample type. This clone was recorded a few times. Its antigen is currently not known. Qualities for individual bases were not recorded, and no much larger clone is one base off. TCRbeta CDR3 regions were amplified from genomic DNA using the immunoSEQ Assay, a bias-controlled multiplex PCR. The original methods were these. The number of nucleated cells in each sample was estimated by amplification of reference gene primers within the assay. To quantify the absolute abundance of each unique TCRbeta CDR3 rearrangement, sequence reads were collapsed and filtered. Productive Simpson clonality was computed per sample as the square root of Simpson's diversity index over productive rearrangements. TCRdb limited this immuneACCESS table to in-frame rearrangements with V and J called. A share of clones is missing; checked studies link under half to unresolved V genes, and the rest is unexplained. Clone size and the V and J calls come from that table; the DNA yielded D and trimming. A total of about 20,000 clones appear in this sample, about nine tenths of them only once. The top ten hold 8.5% to 14% of the sample.

Reading from cysteine to phenylalanine, the CDR3 counts 15 amino acids. This entry keeps only the CDR3 DNA: 45 bases, framed from base 1. V sheds 4 bases and J sheds 0 bases, leaving 10 bases between their ends. Sequences LNHDA (CDR1) and SQIVND (CDR2) are obtained from the germline V gene (reference sequence). Sequencing input: peripheral blood. The source is a human donor in a cohort sampled during active COVID-19. This receptor chain uses TRBV19 and TRBJ1-5; the D segment could be TRBD1, given 5 matching bases. This receptor has the CDR3 CASSTSRDSNQPQHF. The sequenced DNA is TGTGCCAGTAGTACCAGCAGGGATAGCAATCAGCCCCAGCATTTT.